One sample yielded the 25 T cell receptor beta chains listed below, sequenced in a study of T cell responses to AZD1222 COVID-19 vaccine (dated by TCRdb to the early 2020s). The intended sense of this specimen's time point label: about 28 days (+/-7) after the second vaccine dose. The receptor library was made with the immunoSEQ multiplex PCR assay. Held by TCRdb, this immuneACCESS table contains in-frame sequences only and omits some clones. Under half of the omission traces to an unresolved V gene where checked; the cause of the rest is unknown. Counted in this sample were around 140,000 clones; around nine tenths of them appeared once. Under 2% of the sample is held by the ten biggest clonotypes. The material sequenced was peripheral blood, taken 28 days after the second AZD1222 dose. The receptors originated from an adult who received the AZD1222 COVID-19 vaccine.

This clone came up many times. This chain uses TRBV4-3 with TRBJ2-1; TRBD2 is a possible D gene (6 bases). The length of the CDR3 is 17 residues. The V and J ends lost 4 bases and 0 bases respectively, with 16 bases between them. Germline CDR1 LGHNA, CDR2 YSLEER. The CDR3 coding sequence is TGCGCCAGCAGCCCCTCTGGGGGGAGAAGCTCCTACAATGAGCAGTTCTTC. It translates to CASSPSGGRSSYNEQFF.

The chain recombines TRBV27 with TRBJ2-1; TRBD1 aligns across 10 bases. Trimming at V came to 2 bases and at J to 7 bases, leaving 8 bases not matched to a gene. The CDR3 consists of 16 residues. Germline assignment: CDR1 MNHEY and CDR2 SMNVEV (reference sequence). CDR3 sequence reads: CASSLIDRGPENEQFF. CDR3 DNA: TGTGCCAGCAGTTTAATCGACAGGGGGCCGGAGAATGAGCAGTTCTTC.

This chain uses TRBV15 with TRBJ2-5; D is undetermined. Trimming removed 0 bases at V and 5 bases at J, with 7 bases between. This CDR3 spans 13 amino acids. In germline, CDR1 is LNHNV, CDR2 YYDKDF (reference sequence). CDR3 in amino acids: CATSRDPRETQYF. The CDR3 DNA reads TGTGCCACCAGCAGAGATCCGCGGGAGACCCAGTACTTC.

CDR3 loop: CASSRGAGVDNEQFF. The CDR3 region has the DNA TGTGCCAGCTCCCGAGGAGCGGGAGTTGACAATGAGCAGTTCTTC. The genes are TRBV18 and TRBJ2-1; 8 nucleotides agree with TRBD2. The CDR3 covers 15 residues. J lost 5 bases, V lost 6 bases, and 9 bases had no gene match. Looked up from germline, CDR1 is KGHSH and CDR2 is LQKENI.

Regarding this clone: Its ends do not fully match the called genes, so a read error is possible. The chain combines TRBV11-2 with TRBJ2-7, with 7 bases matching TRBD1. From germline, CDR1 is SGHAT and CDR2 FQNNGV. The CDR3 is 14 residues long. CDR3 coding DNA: TGCGCCAGCAGCCCTGTGACAGGGTGGGTCGAGCAGTACTTC. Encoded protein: CASSPVTGWVEQYF.

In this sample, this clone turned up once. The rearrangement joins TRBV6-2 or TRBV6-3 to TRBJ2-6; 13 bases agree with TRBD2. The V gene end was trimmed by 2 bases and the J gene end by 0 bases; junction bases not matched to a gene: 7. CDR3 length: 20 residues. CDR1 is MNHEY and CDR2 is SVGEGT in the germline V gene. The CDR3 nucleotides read TGTGCCAGCAGTTACCCCCCCACTAGCGGGGGGGACTCTGGGGCCAACGTCCTGACTTTC. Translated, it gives CASSYPPTSGGDSGANVLTF.

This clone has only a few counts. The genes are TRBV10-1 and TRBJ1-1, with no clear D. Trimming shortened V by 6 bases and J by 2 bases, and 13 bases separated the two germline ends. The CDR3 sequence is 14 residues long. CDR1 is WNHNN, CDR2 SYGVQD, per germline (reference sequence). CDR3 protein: CASSCGNFNTEAFF. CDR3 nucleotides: TGCGCCAGCAGCTGTGGGAACTTTAACACTGAAGCTTTCTTT.

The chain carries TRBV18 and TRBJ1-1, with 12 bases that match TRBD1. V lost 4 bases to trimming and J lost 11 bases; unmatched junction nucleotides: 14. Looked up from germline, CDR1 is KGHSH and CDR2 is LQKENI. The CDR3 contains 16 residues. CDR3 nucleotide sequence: TGTGCCAGCTCACGACTCCCGGGACAGGGGGCACTCGGGGCTTTCTTT. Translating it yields CASSRLPGQGALGAFF.

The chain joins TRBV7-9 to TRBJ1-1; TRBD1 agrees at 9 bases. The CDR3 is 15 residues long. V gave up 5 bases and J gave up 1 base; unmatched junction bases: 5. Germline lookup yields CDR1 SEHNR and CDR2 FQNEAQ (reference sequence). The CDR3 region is CASSPRTGENTEAFF. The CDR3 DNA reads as TGTGCCAGCAGCCCAAGGACAGGGGAGAACACTGAAGCTTTCTTT.

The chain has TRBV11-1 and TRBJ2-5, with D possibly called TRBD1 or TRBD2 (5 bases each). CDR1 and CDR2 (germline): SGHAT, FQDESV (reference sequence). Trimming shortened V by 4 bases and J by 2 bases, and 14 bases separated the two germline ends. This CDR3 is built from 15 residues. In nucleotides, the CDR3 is TGTGCCAGCAGCTCGCGAGTGGGGGTACAAGAGACCCAGTACTTC. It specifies CASSSRVGVQETQYF.

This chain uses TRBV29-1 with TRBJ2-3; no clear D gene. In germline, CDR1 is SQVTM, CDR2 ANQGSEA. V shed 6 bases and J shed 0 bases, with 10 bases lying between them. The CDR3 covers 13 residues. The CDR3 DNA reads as TGCAGCGTGATCGTTCTTAGCACAGATACGCAGTATTTT. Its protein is CSVIVLSTDTQYF.

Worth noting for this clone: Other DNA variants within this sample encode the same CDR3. CDR3: CASSPRPNSNQPQHF. The CDR3 coding sequence is TGTGCCAGCAGCCCGAGACCGAATAGCAATCAGCCCCAGCATTTT. This chain uses TRBV7-2 with TRBJ1-5; D call uncertain. The CDR3 totals 15 residues. V lost 5 bases and J 0 bases, leaving 11 bases between the germline ends. The V gene's germline CDR1 is SGHTA and CDR2 FQGNSA.

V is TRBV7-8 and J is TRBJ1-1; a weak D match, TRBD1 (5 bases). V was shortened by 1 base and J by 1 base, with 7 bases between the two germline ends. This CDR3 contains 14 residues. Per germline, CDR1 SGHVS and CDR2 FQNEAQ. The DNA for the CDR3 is TGTGCCAGCAGCTTAGTGGGGGGGAACACTGAAGCTTTCTTT. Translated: CASSLVGGNTEAFF.

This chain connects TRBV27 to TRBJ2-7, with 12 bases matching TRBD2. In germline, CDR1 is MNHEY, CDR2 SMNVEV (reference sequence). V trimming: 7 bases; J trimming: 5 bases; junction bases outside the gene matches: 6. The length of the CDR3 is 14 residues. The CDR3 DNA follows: TGTGCCAGCAAAGGACTAGCGGGATGGAACGAGCAGTACTTC. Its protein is CASKGLAGWNEQYF.

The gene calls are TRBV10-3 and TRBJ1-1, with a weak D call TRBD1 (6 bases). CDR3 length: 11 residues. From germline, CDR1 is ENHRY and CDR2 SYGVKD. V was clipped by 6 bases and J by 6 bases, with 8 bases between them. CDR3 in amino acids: CAISDRSEAFF. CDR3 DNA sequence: TGTGCCATCAGCGACAGGTCTGAAGCTTTCTTT.

The CDR3 bases are TGTGCCACCAGCAGAGATCGGACAGGTCTCTCCTACAATGAGCAGTTCTTC. This encodes CATSRDRTGLSYNEQFF. This rearrangement joins TRBV15 to TRBJ2-1; 7 bases are shared with TRBD1. Germline V gene lookup returns CDR1 LNHNV and CDR2 YYDKDF (reference sequence). With 0 bases clipped from V and 0 bases from J, the junction kept 5 bases outside the gene matches. The CDR3 contains 17 residues.

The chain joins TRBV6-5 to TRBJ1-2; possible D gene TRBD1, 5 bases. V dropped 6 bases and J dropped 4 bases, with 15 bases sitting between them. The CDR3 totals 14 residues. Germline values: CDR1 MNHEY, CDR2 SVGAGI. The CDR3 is CASRPTGVRYGYTF. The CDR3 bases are TGTGCCAGCAGACCCACAGGTGTACGCTATGGCTACACCTTC.

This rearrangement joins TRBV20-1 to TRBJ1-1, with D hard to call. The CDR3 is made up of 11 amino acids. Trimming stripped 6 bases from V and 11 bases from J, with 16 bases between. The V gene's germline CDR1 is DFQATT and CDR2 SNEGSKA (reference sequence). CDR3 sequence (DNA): TGCAGTGCCCGTATAGGCATTTTGGCTTTCTTT. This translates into CSARIGILAFF.

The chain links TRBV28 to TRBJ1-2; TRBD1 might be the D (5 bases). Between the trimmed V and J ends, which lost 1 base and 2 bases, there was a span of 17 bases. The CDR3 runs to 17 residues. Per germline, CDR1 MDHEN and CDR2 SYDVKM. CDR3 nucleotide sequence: TGTGCCAGCAGTTTATTGGGGGAGCAGGGCGGGAACTATGGCTACACCTTC. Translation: CASSLLGEQGGNYGYTF.

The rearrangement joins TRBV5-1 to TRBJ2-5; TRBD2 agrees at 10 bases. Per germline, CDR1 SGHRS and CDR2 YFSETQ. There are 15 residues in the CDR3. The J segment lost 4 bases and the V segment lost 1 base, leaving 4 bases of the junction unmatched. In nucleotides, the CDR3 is TGCGCCAGCAGCTTGAGCGGGAGGGCCTTAGAGACCCAGTACTTC. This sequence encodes CASSLSGRALETQYF.

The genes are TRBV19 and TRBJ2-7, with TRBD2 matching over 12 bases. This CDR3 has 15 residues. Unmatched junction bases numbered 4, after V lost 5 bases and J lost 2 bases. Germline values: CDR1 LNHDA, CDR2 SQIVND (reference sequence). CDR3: CASSPGLAGTYEQYF. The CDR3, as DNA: TGTGCCAGTAGTCCCGGACTAGCGGGAACCTACGAGCAGTACTTC.

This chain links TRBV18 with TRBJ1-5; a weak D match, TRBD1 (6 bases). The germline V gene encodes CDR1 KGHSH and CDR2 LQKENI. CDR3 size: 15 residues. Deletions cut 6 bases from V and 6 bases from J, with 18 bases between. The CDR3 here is CASSLEAGVFQPQHF. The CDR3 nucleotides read TGTGCCAGCTCCCTGGAGGCAGGGGTGTTTCAGCCCCAGCATTTT.

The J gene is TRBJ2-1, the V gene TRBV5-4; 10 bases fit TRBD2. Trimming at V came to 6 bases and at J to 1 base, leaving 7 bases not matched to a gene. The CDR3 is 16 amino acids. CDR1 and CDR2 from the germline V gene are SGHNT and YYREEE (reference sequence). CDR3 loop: CASTRSAGGSYNEQFF. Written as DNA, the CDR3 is TGTGCCAGCACCCGGTCAGCGGGAGGGTCCTACAATGAGCAGTTCTTC.

CDR3 region: CASSYTSGSRGYEQYF. The DNA of the CDR3 is TGTGCCAGCAGTTACACTAGCGGGAGTAGGGGCTACGAGCAGTACTTC. The rearrangement links TRBV6-5 to TRBJ2-7, with 11 bases identical to TRBD2. The length of the CDR3 is 16 residues. Trimming took 2 bases from V and 3 from J; bases not matched to a gene: 6. Germline V lookup: CDR1 MNHEY, CDR2 SVGAGI.

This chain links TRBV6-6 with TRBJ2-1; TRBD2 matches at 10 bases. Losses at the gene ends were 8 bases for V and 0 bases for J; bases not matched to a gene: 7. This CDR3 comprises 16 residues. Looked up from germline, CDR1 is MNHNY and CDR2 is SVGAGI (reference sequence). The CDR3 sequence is CASGEREGYSYNEQFF. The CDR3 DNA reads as TGTGCCAGCGGCGAGCGGGAGGGCTACTCCTACAATGAGCAGTTCTTC.